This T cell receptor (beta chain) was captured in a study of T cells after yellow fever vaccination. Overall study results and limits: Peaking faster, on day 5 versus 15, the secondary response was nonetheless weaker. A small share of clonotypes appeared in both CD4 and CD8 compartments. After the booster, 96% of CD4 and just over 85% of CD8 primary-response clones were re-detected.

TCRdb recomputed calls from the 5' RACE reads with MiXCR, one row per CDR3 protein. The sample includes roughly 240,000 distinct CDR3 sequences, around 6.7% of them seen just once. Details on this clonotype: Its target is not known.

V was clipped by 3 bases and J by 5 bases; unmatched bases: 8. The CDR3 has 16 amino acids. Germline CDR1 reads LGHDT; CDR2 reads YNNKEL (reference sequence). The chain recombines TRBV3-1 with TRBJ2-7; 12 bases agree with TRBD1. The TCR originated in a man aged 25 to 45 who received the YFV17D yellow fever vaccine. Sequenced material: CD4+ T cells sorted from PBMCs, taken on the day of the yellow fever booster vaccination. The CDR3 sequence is CASSQRGTGGFNEQYF. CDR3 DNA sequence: TGTGCCAGCAGCCAGAGGGGGACAGGGGGCTTCAACGAGCAGTACTTC.